This T cell receptor (beta chain) was identified during a study of cytomegalovirus exposure and HLA in healthy donors. Findings and caveats of the study: In a later analysis, compared with equally common non-associated chains, HLA-associated beta chains were more expanded.

Remarks on this clone: Its antigen is still unknown.

This PCR relied on a set of 60 Vbeta primers and 13 Jbeta primers. Repertoires were generated with immunoSEQ multiplex PCR, while TCRdb's copy carries only in-frame clones and drops some. The top ten clones hold about 6% of a sample with 50,000 or so clones, 72% of them seen once. V was shortened by 2 bases and J by 2 bases, with 9 bases between the two germline ends. Germline assignment: CDR1 SQVTM and CDR2 ANQGSEA. The CDR3 contains 13 residues. The chain has TRBV29-1 and TRBJ1-2; D might be TRBD1 (5 bases). The receptor's source is a man aged 25 to 40 in good health and CMV-seronegative. The sequenced sample consisted of PBMCs. CDR3 loop: CSVESRENYGYTF. Here the CDR3 DNA reads TGCAGCGTTGAAAGCAGGGAAAACTATGGCTACACCTTC.